These T cell receptor beta chains were read from a single sample in a study of blood T cells in healthy people across ages. TCRdb re-analysed the 5' RACE reads in MiXCR, keeping a single row per CDR3 protein. The table lists about 970,000 distinct CDR3 sequences, just over 50% of them singletons. The sequenced material came from blood. Source of these receptors: a woman aged 55-69 years in good health. Both conserved end residues are part of each CDR3. Fields, in order: V gene, clone size, J gene, D gene, CDR3 DNA, CDR3 protein. D genes are given only for firm matches. A clone size is listed for some rows: how often the clone was seen (once, few, many), or a class if it is expanded.

>TRBV18|.|TRBJ2-7|.
TGTGCCAGCTCACCACCGGGGAGGAACTCCTACGAGCAGTACTTC
CASSPPGRNSYEQYF
>TRBV20-1|.|TRBJ2-1|TRBD2
TGCAGTGCTGGGGGTGAGGCGGGAGGCAAAAGCTCCTACAATGAGCAGTTCTTC
CSAGGEAGGKSSYNEQFF
>TRBV15|few|TRBJ2-5|TRBD1
TGTGCCACCAAAGGGACAGTCACACAAGAGACCCAGTACTTC
CATKGTVTQETQYF
>TRBV27|few|TRBJ2-6|.
TGTGCCAGCAGTGCCAACTCTGGGGCCAACGTCCTGACTTTC
CASSANSGANVLTF
>TRBV28|.|TRBJ1-1|.
TGTGCCAGCAGTCTCTCGCGGGGACGGTACTACACTGAAGCTTTCTTT
CASSLSRGRYYTEAFF
>TRBV2|.|TRBJ2-1|TRBD2
TGTGCCACAACTAGCGGGAGACACAATGAGCAGTTCTTC
CATTSGRHNEQFF
>TRBV12-3/TRBV12-4|few|TRBJ2-2|.
TGTGCCAGCAGTTTCCAGGGAGGAGAGCTGGTCACCGGGGAGCTGTTTTTT
CASSFQGGELVTGELFF
>TRBV4-3|.|TRBJ2-1|TRBD2
TGCGCCAGCAGCCAAGATCTAGCGGGAGGGAATGAGCAGTTCTTC
CASSQDLAGGNEQFF
>TRBV20-1|few|TRBJ2-7|.
TGCAGTGCAGTAAGCGCCGACGAGCAGTACTTC
CSAVSADEQYF
>TRBV5-1|.|TRBJ2-1|.
TGCGCCAGCAACCGGCTCGGGGACGGATACAATGAGCAGTTCTTC
CASNRLGDGYNEQFF
>TRBV28|few|TRBJ1-4|.
TGTGCCACCGAGGTTACTAATGAAAAACTGTTTTTT
CATEVTNEKLFF
>TRBV29-1|few|TRBJ2-7|TRBD1
TGCAGCGTTGTACGGACAGGCTACGAGCAGTACTTC
CSVVRTGYEQYF
>TRBV28|.|TRBJ2-6|TRBD1
TGTGCCAGCAGTTTATGGACAGGGTCTGGGGCCAACGTCCTGACTTTC
CASSLWTGSGANVLTF
>TRBV7-2|few|TRBJ2-3|TRBD1
TGTGCCAGCAGCCCTAGGTTGACAGGGGGCGCTGGAGATACGCAGTATTTT
CASSPRLTGGAGDTQYF
>TRBV5-1|few|TRBJ2-7|.
TGCGCCAGCAGCTTACTTAAACCAGGTCCCCACGAGCAGTACTTC
CASSLLKPGPHEQYF
>TRBV7-3|.|TRBJ2-7|.
TGTGCCAGCAGCCCCTCCCCTGGGTACGAGCAGTACTTC
CASSPSPGYEQYF
>TRBV6-5|.|TRBJ1-2|.
TGTGCCAGCAGTTACTTAACAGGAGGGGAACCATATGGCTACACCTTC
CASSYLTGGEPYGYTF
>TRBV2|.|TRBJ2-3|.
TGTGCCAGCAACGGCGGGATAAGGGATACGCAGTATTTT
CASNGGIRDTQYF
>TRBV5-1|.|TRBJ2-3|TRBD2
TGCGCCAGCAGCTTGGACCTAGCGGGAGAAGCGGATACGCAGTATTTT
CASSLDLAGEADTQYF
>TRBV20-1|.|TRBJ2-3|.
TGCAGTGCTATCCGGATGAGAAGTAGCACAGATACGCAGTATTTT
CSAIRMRSSTDTQYF
>TRBV12-3/TRBV12-4|.|TRBJ2-5|TRBD2
TGTGCCAGCAGTTATTCGCGGGAGTGGGGAGAGACCCAGTACTTC
CASSYSREWGETQYF
>TRBV20-1|.|TRBJ2-7|TRBD2
TGCAGTGCTAGAGATTGGCTAGCGGGAGGGTTGTCAACCTACGAGCAGTACTTC
CSARDWLAGGLSTYEQYF
>TRBV3-1|.|TRBJ1-1|.
TGTGCCAGCAGCCAAGATAACAGGGTCCCAGCTTTCTTT
CASSQDNRVPAFF
>TRBV20-1|few|TRBJ2-1|.
TGCAGTGCTAGGGTACGGGGCTCCTACAATGAGCAGTTCTTC
CSARVRGSYNEQFF
>TRBV20-1|.|TRBJ2-2|TRBD2
TGCAGTGCTACCCTCAGCGGGAGATTGAGGGTCGGGGAGCTGTTTTTT
CSATLSGRLRVGELFF
>TRBV3-1|.|TRBJ2-4|.
TGTGCCAGCAGCCAAGGACATACAGCCGGAAACATTCAGTACTTC
CASSQGHTAGNIQYF
>TRBV4-2|once|TRBJ2-1|.
TGTGCCAGCAGCCAAGATCTTATGGGGCCCTACGAGCAGTTCTTC
CASSQDLMGPYEQFF
>TRBV6-2/TRBV6-3|.|TRBJ2-6|.
TGTGCCAGCAGTACAACGGGACAAAACTCTGGGGCCAACGTCCTGACTTTC
CASSTTGQNSGANVLTF
>TRBV25-1|few|TRBJ2-3|.
TGTGCCAGCAGTGAACCCGAAACCCGCACAGATACGCAGTATTTT
CASSEPETRTDTQYF
>TRBV20-1|.|TRBJ1-5|.
TGCAGTGCTAGAGTAATAGGGTGGGAACAGCCCCAGCATTTT
CSARVIGWEQPQHF
>TRBV7-2|.|TRBJ2-7|.
TGTGCCAGCAAACGAAGGGGGTCGGGGGACGACGAGCAGTACTTC
CASKRRGSGDDEQYF
>TRBV7-8|once|TRBJ1-5|.
TGTGCCAGCAGCCTACTAATGAAAGGGACGCGTCAGCCCCAGCATTTT
CASSLLMKGTRQPQHF